The present entry profiles one T cell receptor beta chain with its context. Antigen specificity is unknown. This specimen belongs to a study of CXCR3-negative and CXCR3-positive naive CD8 T cells. Overall study results and limits: Naive subsets did not differ in surface CD5, and TRB CDR3 properties served to infer TCR strength. Researchers report that CXCR3-positive naive cells carry more hydrophobic TRB CDR3s than CXCR3-negative naive cells.

The libraries of TRB cDNA were constructed through 5' RACE using UMI labels. TCRdb re-called the 5' RACE reads and shows each CDR3 protein once, DNA omitted. This repertoire includes about 50,000 distinct CDR3 sequences. The CDR3 is made up of 15 amino acids. Germline-derived CDR1 and CDR2 are SQVTM and ANQGSEA. The receptor was isolated from a human donor in good health. Some clones in this sample may be carry-over from other donors' samples. The genes are TRBV29-1 and TRBJ2-2; TCRdb outputs TRBD2, but without DNA this stays unchecked. Sequenced: naive CXCR3+ CD8+ T cells from blood. Subset in this sample: CD45RO-CCR7+CD27+CD95- naive CD8+ T cells expressing CXCR3 (TNR3+). The CDR3 here is CSVRTRQINTGELFF.